The next 24 T cell receptor beta chains were all read from a single sample in a study of PD-1 blockade in classical Hodgkin lymphoma. Following autologous stem cell transplantation, relapse occurred in every patient, and exposure to brentuximab vedotin varied. Clones were sequenced by immunoSEQ multiplex PCR, and TCRdb holds only the in-frame ones, with some missing. Among some 84,000 clones, 92% were seen once, and the ten largest hold under 3%. Sequenced material: peripheral blood mononuclear cells (PBMCs), taken before the second cycle of nivolumab. These receptors originate from a human donor with classical Hodgkin lymphoma.

This sequence joins TRBV30 and TRBJ1-4, with D tentatively TRBD1 (5 bases). Germline CDR1 reads GTSNPN; CDR2 reads SVGIG (reference sequence). Trimming stripped 7 bases from V and 2 bases from J, with 20 bases between. The CDR3 has 16 amino acids. CDR3 sequence: CAYHFRSGSTNEKLFF. The CDR3 nucleotides are TGTGCCTACCACTTCAGGTCAGGGTCCACTAATGAAAAACTGTTTTTT.

The chain links TRBV5-5 to TRBJ1-4; possibly TRBD1 for D (6 bases). The CDR3 is 15 residues long. Trimming removed 0 bases at V and 3 bases at J, with 9 bases between. Per germline, CDR1 SGHKS and CDR2 YYEKEE (reference sequence). CDR3 protein: CASSLVTGPNEKLFF. In DNA form, the CDR3 reads TGTGCCAGCAGCTTGGTTACAGGGCCTAATGAAAAACTGTTTTTT. Combining the CDR3 with reference TRBV5-5 and TRBJ1-4 gives the whole variable domain DAGVTQSPTHLIKTRGQQVTLRCSPISGHKSVSWYQQVLGQGPQFIFQYYEKEERGRGNFPDRFSARQFPNYSSELNVNALLLGDSALYLCASSLVTGPNEKLFFGSGTQLSVL.

V is TRBV6-1 and J is TRBJ2-7; D tentatively fits TRBD1 or TRBD2 (5 bases each). CDR3 length equals 13 residues. Germline V gene data show CDR1 as MNHNS and CDR2 as SASEGT. Trimming took off 10 bases at V and 5 bases at J, with 18 bases between the two ends. CDR3 sequence: CATYLREGNEQYF. The CDR3, as DNA: TGTGCCACCTACCTCCGCGAGGGGAACGAGCAGTACTTC.

The chain links TRBV28 to TRBJ2-5, with 9 bases aligning to TRBD2. This CDR3 spans 15 amino acids. CDR1 and CDR2 (germline): MDHEN, SYDVKM. J gave up 7 bases and V 1 base, and 7 bases lay outside the gene matches. In nucleotides, the CDR3 is TGTGCCAGCAGTTTATATTGGGCGGGAGGGGTGACCCAGTACTTC. It specifies CASSLYWAGGVTQYF.

The rearrangement links TRBV2 to TRBJ1-1, with D hard to call. V gave up 7 bases and J gave up 0 bases, with 18 bases separating them. Germline V gene sequence: CDR1 SNHLY, CDR2 FYNNEI. The CDR3 totals 16 residues. DNA for the CDR3: TGTGCCAGCATCGAGGATCAATTCCGGATGAACACTGAAGCTTTCTTT. It translates to CASIEDQFRMNTEAFF. The complete variable domain, with remaining parts taken from reference TRBV2 and TRBJ1-1, reads EPEVTQTPSHQVTQMGQEVILRCVPISNHLYFYWYRQILGQKVEFLVSFYNNEISEKSEIFDDQFSVERPDGSNFTLKIRSTKLEDSAMYFCASIEDQFRMNTEAFFGQGTRLTVV.

The chain employs TRBV5-8 and TRBJ2-1, with D perhaps TRBD1 (6 bases). Per germline, CDR1 SGHTS and CDR2 YDEGEE. V was shortened by 7 bases and J by 6 bases, with 20 bases between the two germline ends. The CDR3 has 15 amino acids. The DNA for the CDR3 is TGTGCCAGCGTGCTCCGCAGGACAGCCGTCAATGAGCAGTTCTTC. It is translated as CASVLRRTAVNEQFF.

The count of this clone is one. This chain links TRBV30 with TRBJ1-5, with D hard to call. This CDR3 spans 14 amino acids. Germline V gene lookup returns CDR1 GTSNPN and CDR2 SVGIG (reference sequence). V lost 2 bases and J lost 0, with 8 bases in between. The CDR3 nucleotides read TGTGCCTGGAGTAGGGTTAATAGCAATCAGCCCCAGCATTTT. Translated, it gives CAWSRVNSNQPQHF.

The chain couples TRBV5-1 to TRBJ1-1; no clear D. Germline V CDR1 and CDR2: SGHRS, YFSETQ. This CDR3 contains 15 residues. V gave up 0 bases and J gave up 5 bases, with 14 bases separating them. CDR3 nucleotides: TGCGCCAGCAGCTTGGCCGAGGGCAGGAATACTGAAGCTTTCTTT. As protein: CASSLAEGRNTEAFF.

This chain joins TRBV19 and TRBJ1-2; possibly TRBD1 for D (5 bases). CDR3 size: 15 residues. Trimming stripped 1 base from V and 0 bases from J, with 9 bases between. Germline V gene lookup returns CDR1 LNHDA and CDR2 SQIVND (reference sequence). CDR3 protein: CASSIAGWANYGYTF. CDR3 bases: TGTGCCAGTAGTATAGCAGGGTGGGCTAACTATGGCTACACCTTC. Full variable domain (remainder filled in from reference TRBV19 and TRBJ1-2): DGGITQSPKYLFRKEGQNVTLSCEQNLNHDAMYWYRQDPGQGLRLIYYSQIVNDFQKGDIAEGYSVSREKKESFPLTVTSAQKNPTAFYLCASSIAGWANYGYTFGSGTRLTVV.

The chain uses TRBV7-9 and TRBJ2-7, with D possibly TRBD1 on 6 matching bases. This CDR3 has 14 residues. Looked up from germline, CDR1 is SEHNR and CDR2 is FQNEAQ (reference sequence). Trimming shortened V by 5 bases and J by 0 bases, and 11 bases separated the two germline ends. CDR3 protein: CASSHETGSYEQYF. The CDR3 coding sequence is TGTGCCAGCAGCCACGAGACAGGCTCCTACGAGCAGTACTTC.

The chain joins TRBV27 to TRBJ2-5; 7 nucleotides match TRBD1. With 7 bases clipped from V and 1 base from J, the junction kept 3 bases outside the gene matches. CDR1 is MNHEY, CDR2 SMNVEV, per germline (reference sequence). This CDR3 is 13 amino acids long. The CDR3 nucleotides are TGTGCCAGCAAAAGGACAGGCCAAGAGACCCAGTACTTC. Residues: CASKRTGQETQYF.

This chain joins TRBV7-3 and TRBJ2-2; D gene ambiguous. The CDR3 consists of 14 residues. Trimming left V 0 bases short and J 6 bases short, with 8 bases between. Germline V gene sequence: CDR1 SGHTA, CDR2 FQGTGA. The CDR3 here is CASSLTLWAGELFF. CDR3 in DNA: TGTGCCAGCAGCTTAACCCTCTGGGCCGGGGAGCTGTTTTTT.

J is TRBJ2-7 and V is TRBV9; TRBD1 agrees at 7 bases. V lost 3 bases and J lost 6; bases outside the gene matches: 6. The CDR3 consists of 13 residues. Germline CDR1 is SGDLS and CDR2 is YYNGEE. CDR3 nucleotides: TGTGCCAGCAGCGGACATAGGGGGCCCGAGCAGTACTTC. This encodes CASSGHRGPEQYF.

The rearrangement joins TRBV19 to TRBJ2-5; D possibly matches TRBD1 or TRBD2 (7 bases each). V was pared by 6 bases and J by 5 bases, with 10 bases between. Germline CDR1 is LNHDA and CDR2 is SQIVND (reference sequence). This CDR3 has 12 amino acids. The CDR3 coding sequence is TGTGCCAGTAGCCAGGGGGGGGAGACCCAGTACTTC. Translating it yields CASSQGGETQYF.

The chain carries TRBV28 and TRBJ2-3, with TRBD2 matching 9 bases. The germline V gene has CDR1 MDHEN and CDR2 SYDVKM. V lost 3 bases, J lost 7 bases, and 14 bases stayed unmatched. The CDR3 length is 17 residues. In DNA form, the CDR3 reads TGTGCCAGCAGTTTGTTTGGGACTAGCACCCGTATGAATACGCAGTATTTT. This codes for CASSLFGTSTRMNTQYF. The full variable domain, with the rest looked up from reference TRBV28 and TRBJ2-3, is DVKVTQSSRYLVKRTGEKVFLECVQDMDHENMFWYRQDPGLGLRLIYFSYDVKMKEKGDIPEGYSVSREKKERFSLILESASTNQTSMYLCASSLFGTSTRMNTQYFGPGTRLTVL.

The rearrangement uses TRBV25-1 and TRBJ2-7, with 12 bases fitting TRBD2. This CDR3 comprises 14 residues. Germline V gives CDR1 MGHDK, CDR2 SYGVNS. Unmatched junction bases numbered 4, after V lost 6 bases and J lost 4 bases. The CDR3 spells CASRGLAGGYEQYF. CDR3 bases: TGTGCCAGCAGGGGTCTAGCGGGGGGGTACGAGCAGTACTTC.

This sequence joins TRBV28 and TRBJ2-1; either TRBD1 or TRBD2 may fit D (5 bases each). V was shortened by 3 bases and J by 4 bases, with 13 bases between the two germline ends. The CDR3 sequence is 15 residues long. The germline V gene has CDR1 MDHEN and CDR2 SYDVKM. CDR3 nucleotides: TGTGCCAGCAGTTTTTTATCGGGGCGTTACAATGAGCAGTTCTTC. This gives the protein CASSFLSGRYNEQFF.

This rearrangement joins TRBV28 to TRBJ1-2; D not resolved. V gave up 8 bases and J gave up 5 bases, with 3 bases separating them. There are 9 residues in the CDR3. The V gene's germline CDR1 is MDHEN and CDR2 SYDVKM. In DNA form, the CDR3 reads TGTGCCAGCGGGTATGGCTACACCTTC. It encodes CASGYGYTF.

The chain employs TRBV19 and TRBJ2-6; TRBD1 agrees at 7 bases. Trimming removed 0 bases from V and 2 bases from J; junction bases left unmatched: 19. The CDR3 length is 22 residues. From germline, CDR1 is LNHDA and CDR2 SQIVND (reference sequence). CDR3 nucleotides: TGTGCCAGTAGTATAGATCGTGTATTTTTGGGACAGACGAACACTGGGGCCAACGTCCTGACTTTC. Protein: CASSIDRVFLGQTNTGANVLTF.

The rearrangement joins TRBV28 to TRBJ2-1; maybe TRBD2 (5 bases). Germline CDR1 reads MDHEN; CDR2 reads SYDVKM. Trimming removed 1 base at V and 0 bases at J, with 10 bases between. This CDR3 has 16 amino acids. The CDR3 region has the DNA TGTGCCAGCAGTTTATATCTGGGGAGCTCCTACAATGAGCAGTTCTTC. Protein: CASSLYLGSSYNEQFF.

The chain uses TRBV2 and TRBJ1-1, with 8 nucleotides matching TRBD1. The CDR3 is 14 amino acids. V shed 8 bases, J shed 2 bases, and the junction held 7 bases outside the gene matches. Germline-derived CDR1 and CDR2 are SNHLY and FYNNEI. CDR3: CASAGTGGNTEAFF. The CDR3 DNA sequence: TGTGCCAGCGCGGGGACAGGAGGAAACACTGAAGCTTTCTTT.

The chain uses TRBV5-1 and TRBJ2-7; 11 bases match TRBD2. The CDR3 is made up of 16 amino acids. J was trimmed by 6 bases and V by 0 bases; bases with no gene match: 8. Per the germline V gene, CDR1 is SGHRS and CDR2 is YFSETQ. The CDR3 spells CASSLAKGLAGGEQYF. The CDR3, as DNA: TGCGCCAGCAGCTTGGCCAAGGGGCTAGCGGGAGGCGAGCAGTACTTC.

The chain carries TRBV2 and TRBJ2-1; either TRBD1 or TRBD2 may supply D (6 bases each). CDR1 and CDR2 (germline): SNHLY, FYNNEI. The CDR3 sequence is 18 residues long. V was cut by 4 bases and J by 9 bases, with 28 bases left in between. CDR3 sequence: CASSAKTSRMGGGVEQFF. The CDR3, as DNA: TGTGCCAGCAGTGCAAAGACTTCGCGGATGGGGGGCGGAGTTGAGCAGTTCTTC.

The chain uses TRBV2 and TRBJ2-3, with D tentatively TRBD2 (6 bases). The CDR3 loop spans 19 amino acids. The germline CDR1 and CDR2 sequences are SNHLY and FYNNEI. Trimming took 0 bases from V and 1 from J, leaving 20 bases between them. Here the CDR3 DNA reads TGTGCCAGCAGTGAAGCGTGGAGGAGGGAAGGGGTTGGCACAGATACGCAGTATTTT. Translated: CASSEAWRREGVGTDTQYF.